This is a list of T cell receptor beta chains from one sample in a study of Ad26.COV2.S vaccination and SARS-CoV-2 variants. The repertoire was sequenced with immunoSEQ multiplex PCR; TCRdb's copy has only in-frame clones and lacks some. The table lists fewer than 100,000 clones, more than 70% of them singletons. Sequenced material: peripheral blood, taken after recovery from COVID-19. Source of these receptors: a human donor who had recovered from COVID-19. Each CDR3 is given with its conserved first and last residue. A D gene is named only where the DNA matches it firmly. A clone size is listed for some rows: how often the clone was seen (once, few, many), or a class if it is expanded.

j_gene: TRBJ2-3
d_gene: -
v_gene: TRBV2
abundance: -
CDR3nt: TGTGCCAGCAGTGAAGTCAACTCAGATACGCAGTATTTT
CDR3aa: CASSEVNSDTQYF

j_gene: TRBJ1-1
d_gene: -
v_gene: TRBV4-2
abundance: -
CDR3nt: TGTGCCAGCAGCCAAGAAGGCCAGGGACACCTGAACACTGAAGCTTTCTTT
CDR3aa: CASSQEGQGHLNTEAFF

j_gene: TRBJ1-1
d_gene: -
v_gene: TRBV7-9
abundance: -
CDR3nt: TGTGCCAGCAGCCCTACGACGGGGGCGCCCCCTGGCACTGAAGCTTTCTTT
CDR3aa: CASSPTTGAPPGTEAFF

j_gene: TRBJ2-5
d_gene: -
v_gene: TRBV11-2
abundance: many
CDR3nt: TGTGCCAGCAGCTTAGATTGGTTGGGTAGGGTGGACGGGAAAGAGACCCAGTACTTC
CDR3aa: CASSLDWLGRVDGKETQYF

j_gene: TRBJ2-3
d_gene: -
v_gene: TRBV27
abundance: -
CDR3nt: TGTGCCAGCAGTTTCCGTCCCACAGAGTCGGTAGATACGCAGTATTTT
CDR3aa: CASSFRPTESVDTQYF

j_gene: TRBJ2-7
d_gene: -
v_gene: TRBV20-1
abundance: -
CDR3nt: TGCAGTGCTAGTGATAGGTACGAGCAGTACTTC
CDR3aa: CSASDRYEQYF

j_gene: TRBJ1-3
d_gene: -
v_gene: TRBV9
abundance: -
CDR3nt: TGTGCCAGCAGCGTAGGGGCAGGCTCTGGAAACACCATATATTTT
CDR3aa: CASSVGAGSGNTIYF

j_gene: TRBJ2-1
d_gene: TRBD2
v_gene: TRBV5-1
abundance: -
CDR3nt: TGCGCCAGCAGCTTGGGACTAGCGGGAGTCAATGAGCAGTTCTTC
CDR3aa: CASSLGLAGVNEQFF

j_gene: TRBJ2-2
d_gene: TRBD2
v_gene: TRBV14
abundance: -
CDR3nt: TGTGCCAGCAGCCAAACTGAAGCGGGAGGGATCACCGGGGAGCTGTTTTTT
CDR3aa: CASSQTEAGGITGELFF

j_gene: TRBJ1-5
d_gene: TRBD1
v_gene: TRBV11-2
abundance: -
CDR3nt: TGTGCCAGCAGCCTACGGACCGGGACAGTCAATCAGCCCCAGCATTTT
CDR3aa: CASSLRTGTVNQPQHF

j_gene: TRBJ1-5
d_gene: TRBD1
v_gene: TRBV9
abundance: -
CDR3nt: TGTGCCAGCAGCGTAGTCAACAGGGGCACTCAGCCCCAGCATTTT
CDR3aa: CASSVVNRGTQPQHF

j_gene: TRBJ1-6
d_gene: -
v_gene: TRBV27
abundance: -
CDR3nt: TGTGCCAGCAGTTTGACCAAACCGGGACACGATAATTCACCCCTCCACTTT
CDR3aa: CASSLTKPGHDNSPLHF

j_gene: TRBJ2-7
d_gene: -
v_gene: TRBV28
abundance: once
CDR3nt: TGTGCCAGCAGGAAGGTGAGGCTGAGGCATTACGAGCAGTACTTC
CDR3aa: CASRKVRLRHYEQYF

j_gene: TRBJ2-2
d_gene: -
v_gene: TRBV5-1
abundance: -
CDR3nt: TGCGCCAGCAGCTTGGCTCCTCTACCGAACACCGGGGAGCTGTTTTTT
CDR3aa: CASSLAPLPNTGELFF

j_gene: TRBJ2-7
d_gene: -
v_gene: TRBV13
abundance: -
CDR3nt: TGTGCCAGCAGCTTATCGGGGCGAGTCCAGGCCTACGAGCAGTACTTC
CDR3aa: CASSLSGRVQAYEQYF

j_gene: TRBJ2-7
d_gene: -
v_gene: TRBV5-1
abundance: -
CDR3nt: TGCGCCAGCAGCTTGGGGGTCGGGCCCTTGGAGCAGTACTTC
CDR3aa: CASSLGVGPLEQYF

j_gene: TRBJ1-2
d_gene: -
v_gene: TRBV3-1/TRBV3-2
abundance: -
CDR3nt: TGTGCCAGCAGCCAACGGGGGTACGGTGACTACACCTTC
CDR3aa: CASSQRGYGDYTF

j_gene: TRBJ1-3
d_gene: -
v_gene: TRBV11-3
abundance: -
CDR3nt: TGTGCCAGCAGAAACCCCGGCAGGCAGGACTCTGGAAACACCATATATTTT
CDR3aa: CASRNPGRQDSGNTIYF

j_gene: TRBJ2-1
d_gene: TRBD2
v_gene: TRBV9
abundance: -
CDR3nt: TGTGCCAGCAGCGTAGTTTCCGTAGCGGGAGAGGCCTACAATGAGCAGTTCTTC
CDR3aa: CASSVVSVAGEAYNEQFF

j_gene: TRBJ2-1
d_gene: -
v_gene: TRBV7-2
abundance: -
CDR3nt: TGTGCCAGCAGCTTAGTAAGGACTACCAATGAGCAGTTCTTC
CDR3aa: CASSLVRTTNEQFF

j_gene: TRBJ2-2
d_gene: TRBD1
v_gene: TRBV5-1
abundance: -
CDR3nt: TGCGCCAGCAGCTTTCTTGGACAGGGGGCGCGGGTCACCGGGGAGCTGTTTTTT
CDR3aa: CASSFLGQGARVTGELFF

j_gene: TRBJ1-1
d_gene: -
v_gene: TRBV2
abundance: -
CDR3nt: TGCGCCAGCAGTACAAGGTTGGTGAACACTGAAGCTTTCTTT
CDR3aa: CASSTRLVNTEAFF

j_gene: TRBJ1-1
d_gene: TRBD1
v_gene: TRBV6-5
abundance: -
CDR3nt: TGTGCCAGCAGACAGGGGGTGAACACTGAAGCTTTCTTT
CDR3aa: CASRQGVNTEAFF

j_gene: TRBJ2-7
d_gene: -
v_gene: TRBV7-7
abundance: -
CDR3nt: TGTGCCAGCAGCTTAGCATTTAGCTACGAGCAGTACTTC
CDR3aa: CASSLAFSYEQYF

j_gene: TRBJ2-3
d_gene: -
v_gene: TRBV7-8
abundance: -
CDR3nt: TGTGCCAGCAGCTTACGTAGGCCAGATACGCAGTATTTT
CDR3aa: CASSLRRPDTQYF

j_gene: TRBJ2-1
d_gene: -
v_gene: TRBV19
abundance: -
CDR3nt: TGTGCCAGTTCACTCGGGATACACAATGAGCAGTTCTTC
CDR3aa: CASSLGIHNEQFF

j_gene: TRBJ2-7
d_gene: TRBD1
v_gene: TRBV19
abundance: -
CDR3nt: TGTGCCAGTAGCATGACAGGGATTGAGCAGTACTTC
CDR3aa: CASSMTGIEQYF

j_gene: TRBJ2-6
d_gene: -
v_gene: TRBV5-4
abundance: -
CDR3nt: TGTGCCAGCAGCTTGGGAGGGCGGTTCTCTGGGGCCAACGTCCTGACTTTC
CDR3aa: CASSLGGRFSGANVLTF

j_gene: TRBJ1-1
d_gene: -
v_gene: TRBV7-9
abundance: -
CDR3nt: TGTGCCAGCAGCCCGCAGGGGAGGGCTGAAGCTTTCTTT
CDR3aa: CASSPQGRAEAFF

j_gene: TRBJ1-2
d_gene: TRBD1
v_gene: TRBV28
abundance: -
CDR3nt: TGTGCCAGCAGTTCCGGCCCCCGACAGGGGCCGGGTGGCTACACCTTC
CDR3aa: CASSSGPRQGPGGYTF

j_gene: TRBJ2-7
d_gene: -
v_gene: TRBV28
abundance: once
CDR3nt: TGTGCCAGCAGTTTAGGGATAGCGGCTGGGCACTACGAGCAGTACTTC
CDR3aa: CASSLGIAAGHYEQYF

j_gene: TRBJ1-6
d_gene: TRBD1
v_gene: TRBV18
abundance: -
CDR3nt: TGTGCCAGCTCACCGGGACAGGGGGGTTCACCCCTCCACTTT
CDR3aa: CASSPGQGGSPLHF

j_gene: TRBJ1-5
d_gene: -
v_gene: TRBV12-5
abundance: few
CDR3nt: TGTGCTAGTGGTTTGGGACGATACAATCAGCCCCAGCATTTT
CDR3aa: CASGLGRYNQPQHF

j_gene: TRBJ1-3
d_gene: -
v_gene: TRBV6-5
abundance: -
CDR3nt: TGTGCCAGCAGCGCACTGGGGACTGGAAACACCATATATTTT
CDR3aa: CASSALGTGNTIYF

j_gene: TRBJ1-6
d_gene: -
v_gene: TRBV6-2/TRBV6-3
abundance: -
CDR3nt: TGTGCCAGCAGCCGAAGGCCAGCAACAAGCTCCTATAATTCACCCCTCCACTTT
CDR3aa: CASSRRPATSSYNSPLHF

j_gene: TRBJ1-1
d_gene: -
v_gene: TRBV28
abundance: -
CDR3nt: TGTGCCAGCAGTTTATATGGGGAAGCTTTCTTT
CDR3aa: CASSLYGEAFF

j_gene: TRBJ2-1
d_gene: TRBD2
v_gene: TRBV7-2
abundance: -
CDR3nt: TGTGCCAGCAGCTTAGGGGCGGGAGTGCGGTACAATGAGCAGTTCTTC
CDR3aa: CASSLGAGVRYNEQFF

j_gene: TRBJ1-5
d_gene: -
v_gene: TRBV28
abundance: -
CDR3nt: TGTGCCAGCAGTTTTGGGGGTAGCAATCAGCCCCAGCATTTT
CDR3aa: CASSFGGSNQPQHF

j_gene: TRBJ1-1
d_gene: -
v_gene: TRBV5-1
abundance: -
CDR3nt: TGCGCCAGCAGCTTGGTCATCGCTGGGGAAGCTTTCTTT
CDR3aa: CASSLVIAGEAFF

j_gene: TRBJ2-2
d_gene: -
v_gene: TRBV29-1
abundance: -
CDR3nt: TGCAGCGTTGAAACTGGCACCGGGGAGCTGTTTTTT
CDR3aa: CSVETGTGELFF

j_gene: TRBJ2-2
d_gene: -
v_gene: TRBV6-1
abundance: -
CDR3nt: TGTGCCAGCAGTGAAGCGCTGGAGCTCGGGGAGCTGTTTTTT
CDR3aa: CASSEALELGELFF

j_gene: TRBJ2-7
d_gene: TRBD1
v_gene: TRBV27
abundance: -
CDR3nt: TGTGCCAGCAGGGGAGGGGACAGGGTGAGCGAGCAGTACTTC
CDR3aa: CASRGGDRVSEQYF

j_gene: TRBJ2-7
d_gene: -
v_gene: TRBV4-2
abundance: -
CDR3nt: TGTGCCAGCAGCCAAGAGCGGGGAAGTACCTACGAGCAGTACTTC
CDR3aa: CASSQERGSTYEQYF

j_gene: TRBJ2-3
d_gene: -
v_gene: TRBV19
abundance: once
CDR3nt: TGTGCCACCGCCCTTAGTATAACAGGGCCAGATACGCAGTATTTT
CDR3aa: CATALSITGPDTQYF

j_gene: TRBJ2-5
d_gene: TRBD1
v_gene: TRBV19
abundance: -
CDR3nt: TGTGCCAGTAGATCTCATTTCCCGGGACAGGGACCGAGCGGGAAAGAGACCCAGTACTTC
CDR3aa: CASRSHFPGQGPSGKETQYF